This T cell receptor beta chain was recovered during a study of cytomegalovirus exposure and HLA in healthy donors. General observations from the study: In an earlier analysis, in 587 donors, most V segments appeared productive either ~87% or ~30% of the time.

The CDR3 totals 15 residues. V lost 1 base and J lost 5; bases outside the gene matches: 6. From germline, CDR1 is SGHNT and CDR2 YYREEE (reference sequence). Worth noting for this clone: Its matching antigen is unknown.

In the PCR, 60 Vbeta and 13 Jbeta primers were used. Using immunoSEQ multiplex PCR, the repertoire was profiled, and TCRdb retains in-frame clones only, with some absent. The table has around 100,000 clones, 55% to 75% seen once. This TCR derives from a man younger than 40 in good health and CMV-seropositive. The sequenced sample was PBMCs. V is TRBV5-4 and J is TRBJ2-3; 8 nucleotides agree with TRBD2. The CDR3 DNA reads as TGTGCCAGCAGCTTGTTCGGGGGGGCTGAAGATACGCAGTATTTT. It encodes CASSLFGGAEDTQYF.